This T cell receptor (beta chain) emerged from a study of T-cell reconstitution after alpha-beta-depleted transplantation in children. The CDR3 extends over 15 amino acids. V was shortened by 5 bases and J by 2 bases, with 13 bases between the two germline ends. Germline CDR1 is SGHVS and CDR2 is FQNEAQ. It was with unique molecular identifiers that the TCRbeta library was prepared. Each CDR3 protein is one row after TCRdb ran MiXCR on the PCR reads. Of fewer than 550,000 distinct CDR3 sequences listed, about a sixth are singletons. This clonotype was recorded a few times. No antigen is known for it. Points from the study as a whole: For some patients, TCRbeta diversity was high at day 60 because of recipient T cells and thymic progenitors that survived. T-cell counts and diversity were attributed mostly to newly produced T cells one year after transplant. Expanded graft clones, several hundred of them, were reportedly the source of alpha-beta T cells about two months after transplant.

This chain links TRBV7-8 with TRBJ2-1; possible D gene TRBD2, 5 bases. The specimen was PBMCs, mostly from graft donor cells, collected 360 days after TCRalphabeta/CD19-depleted stem cell transplant. This receptor was taken from a boy under two years old who had a stem cell transplant for Wiskott-Aldrich syndrome, so the T cells may come from the graft donor. The CDR3 bases are TGTGCCAGCAGCCCCCGTCCGGGAACCTACAATGAGCAGTTCTTC. Translating gives CASSPRPGTYNEQFF.